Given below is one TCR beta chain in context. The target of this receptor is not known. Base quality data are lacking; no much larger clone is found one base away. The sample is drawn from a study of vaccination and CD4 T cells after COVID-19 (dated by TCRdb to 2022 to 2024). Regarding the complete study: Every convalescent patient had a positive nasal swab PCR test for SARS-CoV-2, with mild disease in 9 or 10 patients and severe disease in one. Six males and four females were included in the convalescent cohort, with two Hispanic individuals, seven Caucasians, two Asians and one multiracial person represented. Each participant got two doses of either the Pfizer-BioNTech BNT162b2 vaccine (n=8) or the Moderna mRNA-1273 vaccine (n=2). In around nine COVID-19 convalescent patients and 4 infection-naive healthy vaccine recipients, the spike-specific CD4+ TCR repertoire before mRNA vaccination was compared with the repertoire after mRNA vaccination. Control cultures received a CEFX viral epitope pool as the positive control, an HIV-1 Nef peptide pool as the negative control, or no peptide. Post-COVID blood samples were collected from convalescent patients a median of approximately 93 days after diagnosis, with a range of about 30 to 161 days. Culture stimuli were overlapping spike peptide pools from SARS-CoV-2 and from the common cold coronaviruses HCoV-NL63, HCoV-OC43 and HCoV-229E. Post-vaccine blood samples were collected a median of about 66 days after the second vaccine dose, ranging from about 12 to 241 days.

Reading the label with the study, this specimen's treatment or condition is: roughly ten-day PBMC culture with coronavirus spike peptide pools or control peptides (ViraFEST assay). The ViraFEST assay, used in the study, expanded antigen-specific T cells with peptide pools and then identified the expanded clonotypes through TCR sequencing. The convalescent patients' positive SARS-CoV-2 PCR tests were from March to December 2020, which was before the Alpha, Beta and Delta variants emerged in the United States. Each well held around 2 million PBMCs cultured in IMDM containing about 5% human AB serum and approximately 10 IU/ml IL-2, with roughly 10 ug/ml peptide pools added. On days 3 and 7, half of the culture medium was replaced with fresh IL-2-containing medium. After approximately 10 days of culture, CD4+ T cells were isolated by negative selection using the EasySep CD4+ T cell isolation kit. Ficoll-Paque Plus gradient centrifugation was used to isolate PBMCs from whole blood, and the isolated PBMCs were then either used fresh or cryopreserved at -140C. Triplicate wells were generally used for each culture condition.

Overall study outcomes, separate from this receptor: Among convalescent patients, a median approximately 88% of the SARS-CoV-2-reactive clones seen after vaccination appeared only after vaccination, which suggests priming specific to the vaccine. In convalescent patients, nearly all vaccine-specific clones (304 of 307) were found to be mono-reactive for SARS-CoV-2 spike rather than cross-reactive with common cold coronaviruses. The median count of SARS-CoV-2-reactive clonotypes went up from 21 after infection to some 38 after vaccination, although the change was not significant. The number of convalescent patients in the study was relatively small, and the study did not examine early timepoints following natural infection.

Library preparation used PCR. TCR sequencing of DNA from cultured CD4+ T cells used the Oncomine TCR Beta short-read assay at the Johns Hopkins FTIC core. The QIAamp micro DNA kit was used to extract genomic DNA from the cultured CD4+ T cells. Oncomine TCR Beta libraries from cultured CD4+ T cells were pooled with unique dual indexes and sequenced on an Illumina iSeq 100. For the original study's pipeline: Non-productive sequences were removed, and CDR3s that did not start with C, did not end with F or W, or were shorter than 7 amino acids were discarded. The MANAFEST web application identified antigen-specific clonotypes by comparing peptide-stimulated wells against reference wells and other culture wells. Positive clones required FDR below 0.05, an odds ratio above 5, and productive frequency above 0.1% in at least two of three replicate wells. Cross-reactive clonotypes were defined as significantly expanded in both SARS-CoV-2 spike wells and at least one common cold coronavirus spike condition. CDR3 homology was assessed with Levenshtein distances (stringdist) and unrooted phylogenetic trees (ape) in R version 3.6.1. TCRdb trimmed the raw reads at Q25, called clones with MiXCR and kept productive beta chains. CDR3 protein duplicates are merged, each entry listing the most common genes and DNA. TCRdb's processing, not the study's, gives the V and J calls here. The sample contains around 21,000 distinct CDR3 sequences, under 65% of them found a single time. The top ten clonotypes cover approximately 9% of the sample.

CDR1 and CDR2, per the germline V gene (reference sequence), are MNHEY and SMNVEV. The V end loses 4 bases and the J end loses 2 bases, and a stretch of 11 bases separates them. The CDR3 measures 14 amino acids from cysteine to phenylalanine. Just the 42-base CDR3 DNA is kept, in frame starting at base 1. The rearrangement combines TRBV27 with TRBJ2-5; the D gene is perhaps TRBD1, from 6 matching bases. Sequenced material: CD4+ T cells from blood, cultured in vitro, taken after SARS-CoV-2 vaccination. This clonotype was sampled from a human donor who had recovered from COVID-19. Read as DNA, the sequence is TGTGCCAGCAGTTCCTGGACAGAACAAGAGACCCAGTACTTC. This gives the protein CASSSWTEQETQYF.